The 26 T cell receptor beta chains below were found in one sample sequenced in a study of blood T cell repertoires in COVID-19. The assay was immunoSEQ multiplex PCR, and TCRdb's table has in-frame clones only and misses some. The table shows about 240,000 clones, with about 89% occurring only once. The specimen was PBMCs or T cells enriched from blood (not recorded which). The receptors were gathered from a woman aged 25 to 39 who had recovered from COVID-19.

V gene TRBV7-3 combines with J gene TRBJ2-1, with 7 bases fitting TRBD2. The CDR3 contains 13 residues. After removal of 8 bases from V and 3 bases from J, the junction contained 4 bases not matched to a gene. Germline V gene data show CDR1 as SGHTA and CDR2 as FQGTGA. CDR3 amino acids: CASLRDYYNEQFF. The CDR3, as DNA: TGTGCCAGCCTGAGGGACTACTACAATGAGCAGTTCTTC.

The J gene is TRBJ2-3, the V gene TRBV27, with 10 bases matching TRBD2. J was trimmed by 4 bases and V by 4 bases; bases with no gene match: 8. Germline CDR1 and CDR2: MNHEY and SMNVEV (reference sequence). The CDR3 has 16 amino acids. CDR3 sequence: CASSWKTSGYADTQYF. CDR3 sequence (DNA): TGTGCCAGCAGTTGGAAGACTAGCGGGTATGCAGATACGCAGTATTTT.

V gene TRBV6-5 combines with J gene TRBJ1-2; the D gene is possibly TRBD1 (6 bases). V was cut by 8 bases and J by 12 bases, with 16 bases left in between. The CDR3 loop spans 11 amino acids. The germline CDR1 and CDR2 sequences are MNHEY and SVGAGI. CDR3 bases: TGTGCCAGCGTAGGACAGCAGGCCGACACCTTC. As protein: CASVGQQADTF.

V and J are TRBV28 and TRBJ2-3; no reliable D call. Germline V gene sequence: CDR1 MDHEN, CDR2 SYDVKM. Trimming shortened V by 5 bases and J by 2 bases, and 11 bases separated the two germline ends. The CDR3 covers 14 residues. The CDR3 DNA is TGTGCCAGCAGTACCCCGAGCACCACAGATACGCAGTATTTT. Its translation: CASSTPSTTDTQYF.

This chain links TRBV15 with TRBJ1-2, with a weak D call TRBD1 (5 bases). The CDR3 spans 14 residues. The V gene's germline CDR1 is LNHNV and CDR2 YYDKDF (reference sequence). Trimming removed 0 bases from V and 0 bases from J, with 5 bases in between. For the CDR3, the DNA is TGTGCCACCAGCAGAGAAGGGGCTAACTATGGCTACACCTTC. Amino acid sequence: CATSREGANYGYTF.

V gene TRBV25-1 combines with J gene TRBJ2-3, with D possibly matching TRBD1 (6 bases). Germline CDR1 is MGHDK and CDR2 is SYGVNS. Trimming stripped 6 bases from V and 4 bases from J, with 11 bases between. This CDR3 comprises 13 residues. The CDR3 DNA is TGTGCCAGCAGCAACAGGGACCCAGATACGCAGTATTTT. This codes for CASSNRDPDTQYF.

J is TRBJ1-2 and V is TRBV6-6, with D unresolved. The germline CDR1 and CDR2 sequences are MNHNY and SVGAGI (reference sequence). The CDR3 length is 13 residues. With 7 bases removed from V and 4 bases from J, the gap between germline ends came to 13 bases. CDR3 DNA sequence: TGTGCCAGCATGGTTTTCGGGAGCTATGGCTACACCTTC. Encoded protein: CASMVFGSYGYTF.

The CDR3 DNA sequence: TGTGCCAGTAGCATATCGGGACAGAGCTCCTACGAGCAGTACTTC. Its translation is CASSISGQSSYEQYF. V gene TRBV19 combines with J gene TRBJ2-7; 7 bases match TRBD1. The V and J ends lost 6 bases and 0 bases, in that order; junction bases with no gene match: 8. Germline lookup yields CDR1 LNHDA and CDR2 SQIVND (reference sequence). The CDR3 loop spans 15 amino acids.

V is TRBV13 and J is TRBJ2-1; 13 bases agree with TRBD2. Losses at the gene ends were 3 bases for V and 5 bases for J; bases not matched to a gene: 4. The CDR3 consists of 16 residues. Germline V gene lookup returns CDR1 PRHDT and CDR2 FYEKMQ (reference sequence). As DNA, the CDR3 is TGTGCCAGCAGCTTCACCGGGACTAGCGGGAACAATGAGCAGTTCTTC. This translates into CASSFTGTSGNNEQFF.

The chain is built from TRBV4-2 and TRBJ2-7; a possible D gene is TRBD2 (5 bases). There are 14 residues in the CDR3. V lost 2 bases and J lost 6, with 14 bases in between. CDR1 and CDR2 (germline): LGHNA, YNFKEQ. The CDR3 DNA reads TGTGCCAGCAGCCAAAGGGAGATTGTTGGCGAGCAGTACTTC. This encodes CASSQREIVGEQYF.

The genes are TRBV11-3 and TRBJ2-3; 8 nucleotides agree with TRBD2. V was pared by 4 bases and J by 4 bases, with 7 bases of the junction left unmatched. CDR3 size: 15 residues. Per germline, CDR1 SGHNT and CDR2 YENEEA. This chain's CDR3 is CASSSGLGVPDTQYF. CDR3 nucleotide sequence: TGTGCCAGCAGCTCGGGACTAGGGGTCCCAGATACGCAGTATTTT.

The chain carries TRBV29-1 and TRBJ1-2; 9 bases agree with TRBD1. With V trimmed by 2 bases and J by 2 bases, 3 bases remained unmatched. This CDR3 contains 14 residues. Germline CDR1 and CDR2: SQVTM and ANQGSEA. CDR3 sequence reads: CSVEKTGGNYGYTF. The CDR3 DNA sequence: TGCAGCGTTGAAAAGACAGGGGGGAACTATGGCTACACCTTC.

This clone occurred once. This chain joins TRBV3-1 (or the pseudogene TRBV3-2) and TRBJ2-7; 7 bases agree with TRBD2. Per germline, CDR1 LGHDT and CDR2 YNNKEL (reference sequence). The CDR3 is 16 residues long. Trimming removed 2 bases from V and 2 bases from J; junction bases left unmatched: 9. In DNA form, the CDR3 reads TGTGCCAGCAGCCAACAAATCGGGACTATACCCTACGAGCAGTACTTC. It translates to CASSQQIGTIPYEQYF.

V gene TRBV9 combines with J gene TRBJ2-2, with D tentatively TRBD1 (5 bases). Germline loops: CDR1 SGDLS, CDR2 YYNGEE. V was shortened by 4 bases and J by 7 bases, with 17 bases between the two germline ends. The CDR3 is 15 residues long. The CDR3 DNA is TGTGCCAGCAGCTCAGGGCCGACTGATGGCGGGGAGCTGTTTTTT. Translating gives CASSSGPTDGGELFF.

In this sample, this clone turned up once. The gene calls are TRBV30 and TRBJ1-3; D not certain. Trimming took 1 base from V and 0 from J, leaving 7 bases between them. CDR1 and CDR2 (germline): GTSNPN, SVGIG (reference sequence). The CDR3 totals 14 residues. The CDR3 bases are TGTGCCTGGAGTGCGCAGATCTCTGGAAACACCATATATTTT. Its translation: CAWSAQISGNTIYF.

This sequence joins TRBV5-4 and TRBJ2-3, with D unclear. V lost 7 bases and J 2 bases, leaving 14 bases between the germline ends. Per germline, CDR1 SGHNT and CDR2 YYREEE (reference sequence). CDR3 length: 14 residues. DNA of the CDR3: TGTGCCAGCGCTTCCACGCAGGCCACAGATACGCAGTATTTT. Translating it yields CASASTQATDTQYF.

The chain uses TRBV11-2 and TRBJ1-2; D call uncertain. V was shortened by 8 bases and J by 8 bases, with 18 bases between the two germline ends. Germline V gives CDR1 SGHAT, CDR2 FQNNGV. CDR3 size: 13 residues. The CDR3 DNA follows: TGTGCCAGCTCCCAGGAGCGGATCTCCGGCTACACCTTC. Its protein is CASSQERISGYTF.

Turning to this clone: At the DNA level, this CDR3 is encoded by other sequences in the same sample as well. The chain carries TRBV9 and TRBJ2-2, with TRBD2 identical over 10 bases. The length of the CDR3 is 16 residues. Germline CDR1 SGDLS, CDR2 YYNGEE. With V trimmed by 0 bases and J by 1 base, 0 bases remained unmatched. The CDR3 DNA follows: TGTGCCAGCAGCGTAGGACTAGCGGGGAACACCGGGGAGCTGTTTTTT. Its protein is CASSVGLAGNTGELFF.

This chain links TRBV12-3 or TRBV12-4 with TRBJ1-5; no firm D call. The V and J ends lost 5 bases and 4 bases respectively, with 9 bases between them. The length of the CDR3 is 13 residues. The CDR3 DNA reads as TGTGCCAGCAGTAAAACAGAAAATCAGCCCCAGCATTTT. This translates into CASSKTENQPQHF.

This sequence joins TRBV4-2 and TRBJ1-4, with D possibly TRBD1 on 5 matching bases. Germline assignment: CDR1 LGHNA and CDR2 YNFKEQ. The CDR3 consists of 16 residues. Deletions cut 4 bases from V and 4 bases from J, with 16 bases between. CDR3 amino acids: CASSPWGGANNEKLFF. CDR3 coding DNA: TGTGCCAGCAGCCCTTGGGGGGGAGCTAATAATGAAAAACTGTTTTTT.

The chain links TRBV21-1 to TRBJ2-6; TRBD2 is the table's D call, not checked against the DNA. TRBV21-1 is recorded as a pseudogene. The CDR3 has 17 amino acids. The CDR3 nucleotides are TGTGCCAGCAGCAGGATGACGCGGGGGACTGGGGCCAACGTCCTGACTTTC. This gives the protein CASSRMTRGTGANVLTF.

The V call is TRBV10-3, the J call TRBJ2-7, with 7 bases that match TRBD2. The CDR3 totals 16 residues. V gave up 3 bases and J gave up 5 bases; unmatched junction bases: 13. From germline, CDR1 is ENHRY and CDR2 SYGVKD. CDR3 DNA sequence: TGTGCCATCAGTGAAGGACTAAGCGGGATCGGGCACGAGCAGTACTTC. As protein: CAISEGLSGIGHEQYF.

The chain is built from TRBV28 and TRBJ2-1, with a tentative D call TRBD2 (6 bases). This CDR3 is 18 amino acids long. V gave up 6 bases and J gave up 2 bases, with 23 bases separating them. CDR1 and CDR2 (germline): MDHEN, SYDVKM. The CDR3 DNA follows: TGTGCCAGCAGCCCCTTTCGTTCCCGGGAGTTACCCTACAATGAGCAGTTCTTC. This gives the protein CASSPFRSRELPYNEQFF.

This clone was recorded once. This chain connects TRBV6-2 or TRBV6-3 to TRBJ1-5; 7 nucleotides line up with TRBD1. Per germline, CDR1 MNHEY and CDR2 SVGEGT. The CDR3 length is 16 residues. The trim removed 2 bases at V and 5 bases at J, leaving 9 bases unmatched. CDR3 coding DNA: TGTGCCAGCAGTTACAGGGGGTCCAGGGGGGATCAGCCCCAGCATTTT. This sequence encodes CASSYRGSRGDQPQHF.

The V and J genes are TRBV28 and TRBJ1-3; TRBD1 matches 9 bases. Trimming removed 8 bases from V and 7 bases from J; junction bases left unmatched: 9. Per germline, CDR1 MDHEN and CDR2 SYDVKM. The CDR3 loop spans 14 amino acids. The CDR3 reads CASGLGTGRNTIYF. For the CDR3, the DNA is TGTGCCAGCGGATTAGGGACAGGGAGGAACACCATATATTTT.

The V and J genes are TRBV28 and TRBJ2-4; D not certain. This CDR3 comprises 14 residues. The germline V gene encodes CDR1 MDHEN and CDR2 SYDVKM. Trimming cost V 3 bases and J 4 bases, with 10 bases left between them. The CDR3 region is CASSFPQLKNIQYF. The CDR3 DNA reads TGTGCCAGCAGTTTTCCACAGCTAAAAAACATTCAGTACTTC.